The entry that follows covers one TCR beta chain sequence. Antigen unknown. This sample was taken from a study of OX40 agonist ivuxolimab in advanced cancers. Study summary: Patients with hepatocellular carcinoma, melanoma, renal cell or head and neck cancer made up the dose-escalation patients. Regarding the study as a whole: Several nonresponders also turned out to have low normalized T-cell clonal expansion. Expanded clones were, on average, more numerous in CD8+ T cells than in CD4+.

Systemic immunosuppression or a history of autoimmune disease excluded patients. V was pared by 2 bases and J by 6 bases, with 16 bases between. The germline V gene encodes CDR1 SGHRS and CDR2 YFSETQ. The CDR3 loop spans 15 amino acids. Profiling relied on immunoSEQ multiplex PCR, and the TCRdb table lists in-frame clones only, not all of them. The repertoire includes approximately 60,000 clones, around 83% of them detected once, and approximately 0.63% sits in the top ten. The material was CD4+ or CD8+ T cells sorted from blood, obtained in a trial of the OX40 agonist ivuxolimab. This sequence was found in an adult with an advanced solid tumor such as melanoma, head and neck, liver or kidney cancer. The gene calls are TRBV5-1 and TRBJ2-3; tentatively, D is TRBD2 (6 bases). The CDR3, as DNA: TGCGCCAGCAGCTTCAGGGCTAGCGAGTCTGATACGCAGTATTTT. This codes for CASSFRASESDTQYF.